These 30 T cell receptor beta chains were all obtained from the same sample, sequenced in a study of blood T cell repertoires in COVID-19. TCRdb keeps only in-frame clones here, not all; method: immunoSEQ multiplex PCR. Found here are about 94,000 clones, approximately 79% of them singletons; the top ten hold around 4%. The sample taken for sequencing was peripheral blood. The receptors were sampled from a man in his 70s with COVID-19, enrolled during active disease.

The V and J genes are TRBV10-3 and TRBJ1-6; 7 nucleotides agree with TRBD1. This CDR3 is built from 16 residues. The junction had 13 bases not matched to a gene; V was cut back by 3 bases and J by 11 bases. Germline V gene sequence: CDR1 ENHRY, CDR2 SYGVKD. CDR3: CAISEQRTGLTAPLHF. The CDR3 DNA reads as TGTGCCATCAGTGAACAGAGGACAGGTCTTACGGCACCCCTCCACTTT.

This clone is labeled as medium-sized (0.01 to 0.1%). This chain links TRBV5-1 with TRBJ1-6; D is unresolved. Trimming pared 0 bases from V and 10 bases from J, leaving 8 bases between. Germline-derived CDR1 and CDR2 are SGHRS and YFSETQ. The CDR3 spans 13 residues. This chain's CDR3 is CASSLELASPLHF. CDR3 DNA sequence: TGCGCCAGCAGCTTGGAGTTGGCCTCACCCCTCCACTTT. Complete variable domain (other parts from reference TRBV5-1 and TRBJ1-6): KAGVTQTPRYLIKTRGQQVTLSCSPISGHRSVSWYQQTPGQGLQFLFEYFSETQRNKGNFPGRFSGRQFSNSRSEMNVSTLELGDSALYLCASSLELASPLHFGNGTRLTVT.

This chain connects TRBV5-1 to TRBJ2-3, with TRBD1 identical over 8 bases. Per the germline V gene, CDR1 is SGHRS and CDR2 is YFSETQ. The CDR3 is 15 residues long. The V and J ends lost 5 bases and 0 bases, in that order; junction bases with no gene match: 5. The CDR3 DNA reads TGCGCCAGCAGGCTTCAGGGGGCGAGCACAGATACGCAGTATTTT. Its protein product is CASRLQGASTDTQYF.

The chain joins TRBV27 to TRBJ2-2; 7 bases line up with TRBD2. The CDR3 extends over 15 amino acids. Germline assignment: CDR1 MNHEY and CDR2 SMNVEV (reference sequence). V shed 3 bases and J 1 base; nucleotides not matched to a gene: 2. The CDR3 loop reads CASSFERGNTGELFF. The CDR3 bases are TGTGCCAGCAGTTTCGAGCGGGGGAACACCGGGGAGCTGTTTTTT.

This clone was observed a handful of times. V usage is TRBV27 and J usage is TRBJ2-5, with a weak D call TRBD2 (5 bases). Germline V gene lookup returns CDR1 MNHEY and CDR2 SMNVEV (reference sequence). The V end lost 1 base, the J end lost 4 bases, and 10 bases lay between the germline ends. This CDR3 region has 14 residues. Here the CDR3 reads CASSLFSGRETQYF. CDR3 coding DNA: TGTGCCAGCAGTTTATTTTCGGGGAGAGAGACCCAGTACTTC.

This clone was observed a single time. The chain recombines TRBV19 with TRBJ1-1, with 7 bases matching TRBD1. The ends lost 8 bases at V and 5 bases at J; junction bases unmatched: 8. The CDR3 spans 13 residues. Germline CDR1 LNHDA, CDR2 SQIVND (reference sequence). The CDR3 loop reads CASSGTVGTEAFF. The CDR3 coding sequence is TGTGCCAGTTCCGGGACAGTCGGGACTGAAGCTTTCTTT.

The chain recombines TRBV3-1 (or the pseudogene TRBV3-2) with TRBJ1-1; 8 nucleotides match TRBD1. Germline V gene data show CDR1 as LGHDT and CDR2 as YNNKEL (reference sequence). This CDR3 contains 14 residues. V trimming: 3 bases; J trimming: 5 bases; junction bases outside the gene matches: 5. CDR3 residues: CASSQLGQGTEAFF. The CDR3 nucleotides read TGTGCCAGCAGCCAGTTAGGACAGGGAACTGAAGCTTTCTTT.

The genes are TRBV7-9 and TRBJ2-2, with 9 positions matching TRBD2. Germline V CDR1 and CDR2: SEHNR, FQNEAQ (reference sequence). The CDR3 contains 17 residues. With V trimmed by 5 bases and J by 3 bases, 10 bases remained unmatched. CDR3 DNA: TGTGCCAGCAGCCCTTTTCTAGCGGGGCGGGACACCGGGGAGCTGTTTTTT. Residues: CASSPFLAGRDTGELFF.

This chain connects TRBV5-1 to TRBJ2-1, with 15 bases that match TRBD2. CDR1 is SGHRS and CDR2 is YFSETQ in the germline V gene. This CDR3 is built from 17 residues. The junction had 4 bases not matched to a gene; V was cut back by 0 bases and J by 6 bases. The DNA of the CDR3 is TGCGCCAGCAGCTTGGGAGGACTAGCGGGAGGGCTCAATGAGCAGTTCTTC. Encoded protein: CASSLGGLAGGLNEQFF. The whole variable domain, filled in from reference TRBV5-1 and TRBJ2-1, reads KAGVTQTPRYLIKTRGQQVTLSCSPISGHRSVSWYQQTPGQGLQFLFEYFSETQRNKGNFPGRFSGRQFSNSRSEMNVSTLELGDSALYLCASSLGGLAGGLNEQFFGPGTRLTVL.

The V and J genes are TRBV18 and TRBJ2-1, with D possibly being TRBD2 (6 bases). This CDR3 region has 16 residues. Looked up from germline, CDR1 is KGHSH and CDR2 is LQKENI. V lost 6 bases and J 4 bases, leaving 19 bases between the germline ends. The CDR3, as DNA: TGTGCCAGCTCGCGGGGCTCAGCGGAAAGGTACAATGAGCAGTTCTTC. This translates into CASSRGSAERYNEQFF. Complete variable domain (other parts from reference TRBV18 and TRBJ2-1): NAGVMQNPRHLVRRRGQEARLRCSPMKGHSHVYWYRQLPEEGLKFMVYLQKENIIDESGMPKERFSAEFPKEGPSILRIQQVVRGDSAAYFCASSRGSAERYNEQFFGPGTRLTVL.

This clone turned up a few times. The V call is TRBV28, the J call TRBJ1-2; D gene ambiguous. The CDR3 consists of 12 residues. The germline V gene has CDR1 MDHEN and CDR2 SYDVKM. Trimming pared 6 bases from V and 8 bases from J, leaving 13 bases between. CDR3 protein: CASRLGLGGYTF. The DNA for the CDR3 is TGTGCCAGCAGACTAGGCCTGGGGGGCTACACCTTC.

This rearrangement joins TRBV6-2 or TRBV6-3 to TRBJ2-1, with 7 bases identical to TRBD1. Germline CDR1 MNHEY, CDR2 SVGEGT. Trimming removed 4 bases from V and 7 bases from J; junction bases left unmatched: 13. CDR3 length: 16 residues. In DNA form, the CDR3 reads TGTGCCAGCAGTTTACCGATAGACAGGGCAGGGAATGAGCAGTTCTTC. Its protein is CASSLPIDRAGNEQFF.

The chain carries TRBV28 and TRBJ2-5; 10 bases align to TRBD1. The CDR3 totals 16 residues. Germline V gene sequence: CDR1 MDHEN, CDR2 SYDVKM. After removal of 6 bases from V and 4 bases from J, the junction contained 11 bases not matched to a gene. The CDR3 here is CASSLPDRGLLETQYF. Here the CDR3 DNA reads TGTGCCAGCAGCCTCCCAGACAGGGGGCTTTTAGAGACCCAGTACTTC.

This chain joins TRBV5-1 and TRBJ2-2; D is uncertain. This CDR3 contains 15 residues. The V gene lost 0 bases and the J gene lost 5 bases, with 11 bases spanning the gap. Germline CDR1 SGHRS, CDR2 YFSETQ. CDR3 sequence: CASSLAAGRTGELFF. In DNA form, the CDR3 reads TGCGCCAGCAGCTTGGCCGCAGGTCGAACCGGGGAGCTGTTTTTT. Full variable domain (outside the CDR3, taken from reference TRBV5-1 and TRBJ2-2): KAGVTQTPRYLIKTRGQQVTLSCSPISGHRSVSWYQQTPGQGLQFLFEYFSETQRNKGNFPGRFSGRQFSNSRSEMNVSTLELGDSALYLCASSLAAGRTGELFFGEGSRLTVL.

This chain connects TRBV11-2 to TRBJ1-6; possible D gene TRBD1, 6 bases. This CDR3 comprises 15 residues. Trimming left V 5 bases short and J 10 bases short, with 18 bases between. Germline loops: CDR1 SGHAT, CDR2 FQNNGV. CDR3: CASSQTGHHNSPLHF. CDR3 DNA: TGTGCCAGCAGCCAAACGGGACATCACAACTCACCCCTCCACTTT.

This clone was detected only a few times. This chain joins TRBV27 and TRBJ2-3; 7 bases fit TRBD1. The CDR3 consists of 15 residues. CDR1 is MNHEY, CDR2 SMNVEV, per germline (reference sequence). V shed 5 bases, J shed 0 bases, and the junction held 5 bases outside the gene matches. CDR3 nucleotide sequence: TGTGCCAGCAGTGACAGGGCTTCTAGCACAGATACGCAGTATTTT. Protein sequence: CASSDRASSTDTQYF.

This chain links TRBV5-1 with TRBJ2-5; D unclear. The CDR3 covers 12 residues. CDR1 SGHRS and CDR2 YFSETQ come from the germline V gene. V dropped 2 bases and J dropped 5 bases, with 7 bases sitting between them. Here the CDR3 DNA reads TGCGCCAGCAGCTTCGTCGGGGAGACCCAGTACTTC. Protein sequence: CASSFVGETQYF.

The V and J genes are TRBV18 and TRBJ2-2; 7 nucleotides agree with TRBD1. There are 15 residues in the CDR3. The V segment lost 6 bases and the J segment 4 bases; nucleotides outside the gene matches: 8. Looked up from germline, CDR1 is KGHSH and CDR2 is LQKENI. The CDR3: CASSGEGGPTGELFF. The DNA for the CDR3 is TGTGCCAGCTCGGGAGAAGGGGGCCCCACCGGGGAGCTGTTTTTT.

The chain uses TRBV7-9 and TRBJ2-1; TRBD2 aligns across 10 bases. Germline V gene sequence: CDR1 SEHNR, CDR2 FQNEAQ (reference sequence). This CDR3 has 15 amino acids. V was clipped by 4 bases and J by 6 bases; unmatched bases: 6. The CDR3, as DNA: TGTGCCAGCAGCTCAGCGGGAGGGTTAGGCAATGAGCAGTTCTTC. The encoded protein is CASSSAGGLGNEQFF.

The rearrangement joins TRBV7-9 to TRBJ2-2; possible D gene TRBD2, 5 bases. The length of the CDR3 is 15 residues. CDR1 is SEHNR, CDR2 FQNEAQ, per germline (reference sequence). V lost 2 bases and J lost 2, with 9 bases in between. This chain's CDR3 is CASSLTRVNTGELFF. The CDR3 DNA is TGTGCCAGCAGCTTAACTAGGGTTAACACCGGGGAGCTGTTTTTT.

The V and J genes are TRBV27 and TRBJ1-2; TRBD1 is a possible D gene (5 bases). Trimming removed 1 base from V and 4 bases from J, with 13 bases in between. The CDR3 spans 15 residues. The germline gives CDR1 MNHEY, CDR2 SMNVEV (reference sequence). This CDR3 is CASSLFPTDTYGYTF. Here the CDR3 DNA reads TGTGCCAGCAGTTTATTCCCGACAGACACCTATGGCTACACCTTC.

The rearrangement uses TRBV7-2 and TRBJ2-5; 7 nucleotides line up with TRBD1. This CDR3 spans 16 amino acids. V dropped 3 bases and J dropped 5; count of bases not matched to a gene: 12. Germline V gene lookup returns CDR1 SGHTA and CDR2 FQGNSA. CDR3 residues: CASSLVGTVIGETQYF. DNA of the CDR3: TGTGCCAGCAGCTTGGTCGGGACAGTTATTGGGGAGACCCAGTACTTC.

The chain combines TRBV5-6 with TRBJ1-2; 8 nucleotides match TRBD1. With V trimmed by 2 bases and J by 1 base, 7 bases remained unmatched. The CDR3 totals 16 residues. CDR1 SGHDT and CDR2 YYEEEE come from the germline V gene. The CDR3 DNA reads as TGTGCCAGCAGCTTTTCTGGACAGGGCCTTAACTATGGCTACACCTTC. Its translation: CASSFSGQGLNYGYTF. Together with reference TRBV5-6 and TRBJ1-2, the CDR3 gives the full variable domain: DAGVTQSPTHLIKTRGQQVTLRCSPKSGHDTVSWYQQALGQGPQFIFQYYEEEERQRGNFPDRFSGHQFPNYSSELNVNALLLGDSALYLCASSFSGQGLNYGYTFGSGTRLTVV.

The chain carries TRBV5-4 and TRBJ2-1, with TRBD2 matching 10 bases. The V segment lost 2 bases and the J segment 0 bases; nucleotides outside the gene matches: 5. The CDR3 is 17 amino acids. Germline V CDR1 and CDR2: SGHNT, YYREEE (reference sequence). The CDR3 DNA sequence: TGTGCCAGCAGCTTTGGGACTAGCGAGGCCTCCTACAATGAGCAGTTCTTC. Its translation is CASSFGTSEASYNEQFF.

The J gene is TRBJ1-4, the V gene TRBV7-2; 8 positions agree with TRBD1. The CDR3 is 17 amino acids. Unmatched junction bases numbered 8, after V lost 5 bases and J lost 0 bases. Germline loops: CDR1 SGHTA, CDR2 FQGNSA. This CDR3 is CASSLRTGPTTNEKLFF. In DNA form, the CDR3 reads TGTGCCAGCAGCCTCCGGACAGGGCCAACAACTAATGAAAAACTGTTTTTT.

The genes are TRBV5-4 and TRBJ2-5; 7 bases line up with TRBD1. Germline assignment: CDR1 SGHNT and CDR2 YYREEE (reference sequence). The CDR3 sequence is 16 residues long. V shed 5 bases and J 1 base; nucleotides not matched to a gene: 11. The CDR3 is CASRPNQGVPQETQYF. The CDR3, as DNA: TGTGCCAGCAGACCTAATCAGGGGGTCCCCCAAGAGACCCAGTACTTC. Variable domain in full (rest from reference TRBV5-4 and TRBJ2-5): ETGVTQSPTHLIKTRGQQVTLRCSSQSGHNTVSWYQQALGQGPQFIFQYYREEENGRGNFPPRFSGLQFPNYSSELNVNALELDDSALYLCASRPNQGVPQETQYFGPGTRLLVL.

This clone has just a few counts. This rearrangement joins TRBV6-5 to TRBJ2-7; TRBD2 aligns across 9 bases. Germline V gene data show CDR1 as MNHEY and CDR2 as SVGAGI. J gave up 7 bases and V 2 bases, and 6 bases lay outside the gene matches. The CDR3 length is 14 residues. The CDR3 nucleotides are TGTGCCAGCAGTTACGGTCTAGCGGGACGGGAGCAGTACTTC. It encodes CASSYGLAGREQYF.

This clone was detected only once. The gene calls are TRBV24-1 and TRBJ2-5, with a tentative D call TRBD2 (6 bases). V lost 11 bases, J lost 0 bases, and 6 bases lay in between. The CDR3 length is 11 residues. Germline lookup yields CDR1 KGHDR and CDR2 SFDVKD. The DNA of the CDR3 is TGTGCCAGCGGGGACCAAGAGACCCAGTACTTC. Encoded protein: CASGDQETQYF.

The chain uses TRBV5-4 and TRBJ2-5; 12 bases match TRBD2. CDR3 length: 15 residues. J lost 9 bases, V lost 4 bases, and 10 bases had no gene match. CDR1 is SGHNT, CDR2 YYREEE, per germline (reference sequence). CDR3 bases: TGTGCCAGCAGCGTCGGACTAGCGGGGCCCATGGCCCAGTACTTC. It codes for CASSVGLAGPMAQYF.

As regards this clone: Other DNA sequences in this sample translate to the same CDR3. This rearrangement joins TRBV18 to TRBJ1-5; TRBD1 is a possible D gene (5 bases). CDR1 is KGHSH, CDR2 LQKENI, per germline. The CDR3 has 16 residues. The V gene lost 1 base and the J gene lost 3 bases, with 13 bases spanning the gap. The CDR3 DNA reads TGTGCCAGCTCACCACAGGGTGGGGGGAACAATCAGCCCCAGCATTTT. This gives the protein CASSPQGGGNNQPQHF.